These 4 T cell receptor beta chains were sequenced from one sample in a study of shared T cell receptors in the human thymus. Produced via immunoSEQ multiplex PCR; TCRdb's table is partial and in-frame only. The data contain approximately 760,000 clones, 80% to 90% of them seen just once; the ten biggest clones take up more than 0.008%. This sample was shared with a second study, whose subject was human thymus T cells.

The specimen sequenced was thymocytes. The receptor source for this set is a girl less than two years old with a congenital heart defect.

V usage is TRBV30 and J usage is TRBJ1-4; a possible D gene is TRBD1 (6 bases). The V gene's germline CDR1 is GTSNPN and CDR2 SVGIG (reference sequence). CDR3 size: 13 residues. Deletions cut 4 bases from V and 8 bases from J, with 14 bases between. CDR3 residues: CAWNSGDEEKLFF. Written as DNA, the CDR3 is TGTGCCTGGAACTCAGGGGACGAGGAAAAACTGTTTTTT. The whole variable domain, remainder taken from reference TRBV30 and TRBJ1-4, is SQTIHQWPATLVQPVGSPLSLECTVEGTSNPNLYWYRQAAGRGLQLLFYSVGIGQISSEVPQNLSASRPQDRQFILSSKKLLLSDSGFYLCAWNSGDEEKLFFGSGTQLSVL.

This clone was counted only a few times. This chain joins TRBV28 and TRBJ2-7; 8 nucleotides align to TRBD1. The CDR3 is 16 residues long. Germline V gives CDR1 MDHEN, CDR2 SYDVKM. J gave up 3 bases and V 2 bases, and 9 bases lay outside the gene matches. CDR3 coding DNA: TGTGCCAGCAGTTTAGATAGGACAGGGCGGGTCTACGAGCAGTACTTC. This gives the protein CASSLDRTGRVYEQYF.

This sequence joins TRBV6-5 and TRBJ1-2; 7 nucleotides align to TRBD1. There are 14 residues in the CDR3. From germline, CDR1 is MNHEY and CDR2 SVGAGI. V shed 7 bases and J 7 bases; nucleotides not matched to a gene: 12. The CDR3: CASTRQGAVGGYTF. The CDR3 region has the DNA TGTGCCAGCACCCGACAGGGCGCGGTGGGTGGCTACACCTTC.

The V and J genes are TRBV15 and TRBJ2-5; 9 bases fit TRBD2. The junction had 6 bases not matched to a gene; V was cut back by 2 bases and J by 2 bases. The CDR3 totals 16 residues. Germline-derived CDR1 and CDR2 are LNHNV and YYDKDF (reference sequence). For the CDR3, the DNA is TGTGCCACCAGCAGATTAGCGGGGGTCCTTCAAGAGACCCAGTACTTC. The encoded protein is CATSRLAGVLQETQYF.